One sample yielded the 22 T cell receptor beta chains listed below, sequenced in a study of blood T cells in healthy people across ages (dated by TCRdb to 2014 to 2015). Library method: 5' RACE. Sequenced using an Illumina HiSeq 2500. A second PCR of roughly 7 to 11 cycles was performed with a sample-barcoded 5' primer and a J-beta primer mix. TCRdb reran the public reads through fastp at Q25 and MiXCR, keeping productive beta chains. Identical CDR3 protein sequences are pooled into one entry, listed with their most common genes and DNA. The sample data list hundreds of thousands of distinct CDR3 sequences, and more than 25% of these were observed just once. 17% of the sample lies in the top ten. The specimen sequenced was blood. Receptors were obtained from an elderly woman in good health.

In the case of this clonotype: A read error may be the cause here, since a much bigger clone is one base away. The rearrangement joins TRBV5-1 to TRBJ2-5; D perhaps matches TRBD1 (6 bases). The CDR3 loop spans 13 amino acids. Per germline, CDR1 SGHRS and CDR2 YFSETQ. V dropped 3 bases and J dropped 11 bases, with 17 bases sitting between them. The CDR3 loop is CASSWTTGTEQYF. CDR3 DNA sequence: TGCGCCAGCAGCTGGACGACAGGTACTGAGCAGTACTTC.

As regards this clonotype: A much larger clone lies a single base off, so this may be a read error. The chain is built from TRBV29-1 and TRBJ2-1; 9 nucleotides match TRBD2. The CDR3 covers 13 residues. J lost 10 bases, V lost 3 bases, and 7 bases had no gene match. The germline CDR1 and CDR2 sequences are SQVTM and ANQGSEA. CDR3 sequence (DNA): TGCAGCGTTGATAGCGGGGGAAGGGAAGAGCAGTTCTTC. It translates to CSVDSGGREEQFF.

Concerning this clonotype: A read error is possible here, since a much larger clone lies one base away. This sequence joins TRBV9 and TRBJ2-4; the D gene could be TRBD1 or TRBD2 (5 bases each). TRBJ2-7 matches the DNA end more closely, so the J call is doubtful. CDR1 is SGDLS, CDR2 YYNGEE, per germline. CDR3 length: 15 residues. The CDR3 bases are TGTGCCAGCAGCCTGGGGCTAGTGGGGGTATACGAGCAGTACTTC. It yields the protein CASSLGLVGVYEQYF.

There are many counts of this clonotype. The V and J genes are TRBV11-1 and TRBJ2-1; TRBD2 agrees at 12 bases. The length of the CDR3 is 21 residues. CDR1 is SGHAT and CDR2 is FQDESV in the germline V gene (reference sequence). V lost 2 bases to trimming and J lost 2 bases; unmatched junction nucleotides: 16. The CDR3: CASSLLGRLAGARGAYNEQFF. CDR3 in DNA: TGTGCCAGCAGCTTACTAGGCCGACTAGCGGGGGCCAGAGGGGCCTACAATGAGCAGTTCTTC. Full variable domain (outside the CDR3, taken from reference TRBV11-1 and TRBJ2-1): EAEVAQSPRYKITEKSQAVAFWCDPISGHATLYWYRQILGQGPELLVQFQDESVVDDSQLPKDRFSAERLKGVDSTLKIQPAELGDSAMYLCASSLLGRLAGARGAYNEQFFGPGTRLTVL.

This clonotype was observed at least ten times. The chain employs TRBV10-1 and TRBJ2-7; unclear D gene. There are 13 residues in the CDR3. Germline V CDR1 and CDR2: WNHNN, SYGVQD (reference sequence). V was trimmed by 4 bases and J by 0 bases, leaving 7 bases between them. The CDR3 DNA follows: TGCGCCAGCAGTGCGGCGAGCTCCTACGAGCAGTACTTC. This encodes CASSAASSYEQYF.

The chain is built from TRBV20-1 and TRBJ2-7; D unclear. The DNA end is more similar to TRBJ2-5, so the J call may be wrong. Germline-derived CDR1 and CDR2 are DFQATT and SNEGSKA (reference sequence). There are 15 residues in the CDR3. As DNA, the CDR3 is TGCAGTGCTAGAGATAGTTCCGTTCCGGAGGAGACCCAGTACTTC. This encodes CSARDSSVPEETQYF.

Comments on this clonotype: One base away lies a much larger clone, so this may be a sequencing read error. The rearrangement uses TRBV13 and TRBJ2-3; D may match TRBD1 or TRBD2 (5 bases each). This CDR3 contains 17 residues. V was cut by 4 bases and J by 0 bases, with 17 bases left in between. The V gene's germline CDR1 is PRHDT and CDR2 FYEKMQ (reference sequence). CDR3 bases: TGTGCCAGCAGCTGTGGCCCCGGGACCCGGAGCACAGATACGCAGTATTTT. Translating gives CASSCGPGTRSTDTQYF.

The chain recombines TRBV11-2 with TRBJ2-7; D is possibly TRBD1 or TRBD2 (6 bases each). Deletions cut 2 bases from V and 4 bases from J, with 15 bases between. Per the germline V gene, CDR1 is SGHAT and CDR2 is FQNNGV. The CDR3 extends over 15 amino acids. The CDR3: CASSLFRGQGYEQYF. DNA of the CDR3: TGTGCCAGCAGCTTATTTCGGGGGCAAGGGTACGAGCAGTACTTC. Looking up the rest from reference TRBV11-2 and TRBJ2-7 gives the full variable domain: EAGVAQSPRYKIIEKRQSVAFWCNPISGHATLYWYQQILGQGPKLLIQFQNNGVVDDSQLPKDRFSAERLKGVDSTLKIQPAKLEDSAVYLCASSLFRGQGYEQYFGPGTRLTVT.

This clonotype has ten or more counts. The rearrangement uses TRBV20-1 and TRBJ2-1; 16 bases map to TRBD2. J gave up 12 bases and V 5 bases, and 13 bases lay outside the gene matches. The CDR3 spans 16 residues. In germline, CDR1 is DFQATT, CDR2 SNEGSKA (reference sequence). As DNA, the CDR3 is TGCAGTGCTCAGATGACCGGGACTAGCGGGGGGGCAGTGCAGTTCTTC. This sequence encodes CSAQMTGTSGGAVQFF.

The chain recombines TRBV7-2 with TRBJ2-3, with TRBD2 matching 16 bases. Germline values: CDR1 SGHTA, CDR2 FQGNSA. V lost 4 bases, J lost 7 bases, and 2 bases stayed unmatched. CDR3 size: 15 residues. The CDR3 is CASSSGLAGGNTQYF. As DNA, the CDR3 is TGTGCCAGCAGCTCGGGACTAGCGGGGGGGAATACGCAGTATTTT.

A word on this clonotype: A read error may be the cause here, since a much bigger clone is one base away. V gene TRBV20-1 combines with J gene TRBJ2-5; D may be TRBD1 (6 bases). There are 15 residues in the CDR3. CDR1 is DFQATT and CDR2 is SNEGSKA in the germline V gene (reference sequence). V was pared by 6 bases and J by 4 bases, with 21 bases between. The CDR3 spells CSAEPADSGGETQYF. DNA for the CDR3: TGCAGTGCCGAACCAGCGGACAGTGGGGGAGAGACCCAGTACTTC.

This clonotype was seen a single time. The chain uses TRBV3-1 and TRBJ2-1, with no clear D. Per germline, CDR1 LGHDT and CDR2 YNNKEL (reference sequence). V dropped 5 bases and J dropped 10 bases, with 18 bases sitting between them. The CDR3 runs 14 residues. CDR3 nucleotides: TGTGCCAGCAGCTTAAGTAAGGGCGGTGGCGAGCAGTTCTTC. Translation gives CASSLSKGGGEQFF.

The CDR3, as DNA: TGTGCCACCAAAACAGGGAGGTACGAGCAGTACTTC. It yields the protein CATKTGRYEQYF. V is TRBV6-2 or TRBV6-3 and J is TRBJ2-7; tentatively, D is TRBD1 or TRBD2 (6 bases each). V lost 10 bases to trimming and J lost 4 bases, with 14 bases between them. CDR1 is MNHEY and CDR2 is SVGEGT in the germline V gene. The CDR3 consists of 12 residues.

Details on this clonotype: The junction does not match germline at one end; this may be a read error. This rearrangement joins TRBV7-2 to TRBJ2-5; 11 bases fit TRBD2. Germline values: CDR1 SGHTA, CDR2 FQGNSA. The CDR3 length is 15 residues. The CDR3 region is CASSQEVVAGGTQYF. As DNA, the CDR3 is TGCGCCAGCAGCCAAGAGGTGGTAGCGGGAGGGACACAGTACTTC.

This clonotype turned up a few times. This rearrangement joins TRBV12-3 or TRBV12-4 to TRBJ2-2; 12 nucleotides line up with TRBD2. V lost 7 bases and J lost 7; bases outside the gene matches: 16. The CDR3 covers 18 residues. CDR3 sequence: CASIRGGLAGGLGGELFF. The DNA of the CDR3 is TGTGCCAGCATCAGAGGCGGGCTAGCGGGGGGGCTAGGCGGGGAGCTGTTTTTT.

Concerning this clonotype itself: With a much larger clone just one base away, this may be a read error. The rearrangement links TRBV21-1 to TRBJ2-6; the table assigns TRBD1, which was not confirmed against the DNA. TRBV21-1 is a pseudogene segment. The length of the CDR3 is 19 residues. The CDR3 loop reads CASSSPRTGGSAGANVLTF. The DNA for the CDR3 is TGTGCCAGCAGCTCCCCTCGGACAGGGGGCTCGGCTGGGGCCAACGTCCTGACTTTC.

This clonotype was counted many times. The CDR3 DNA follows: TGTGCCAGCAGTTCCGGACTAGAAACAGATACGCAGTATTTT. Translated, it gives CASSSGLETDTQYF. This chain links TRBV12-3 or TRBV12-4 with TRBJ2-3; 7 bases map to TRBD2. J lost 3 bases, V lost 4 bases, and 4 bases had no gene match. CDR3 length: 14 amino acids.

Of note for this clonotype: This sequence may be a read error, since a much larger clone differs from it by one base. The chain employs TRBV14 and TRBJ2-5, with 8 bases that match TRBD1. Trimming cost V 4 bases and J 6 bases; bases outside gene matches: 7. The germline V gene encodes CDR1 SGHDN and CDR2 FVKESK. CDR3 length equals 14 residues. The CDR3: CASSPRDRSQTQYF. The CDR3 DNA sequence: TGTGCCAGCAGCCCCCGGGACAGGAGTCAGACCCAGTACTTC.

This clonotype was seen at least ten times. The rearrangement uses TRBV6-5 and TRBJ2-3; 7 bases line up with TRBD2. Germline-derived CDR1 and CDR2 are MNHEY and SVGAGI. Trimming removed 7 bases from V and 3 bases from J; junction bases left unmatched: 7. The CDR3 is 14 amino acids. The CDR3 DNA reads TGTGCCAGCACCAAAAGCGGGGAGACAGATACGCAGTATTTT. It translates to CASTKSGETDTQYF.

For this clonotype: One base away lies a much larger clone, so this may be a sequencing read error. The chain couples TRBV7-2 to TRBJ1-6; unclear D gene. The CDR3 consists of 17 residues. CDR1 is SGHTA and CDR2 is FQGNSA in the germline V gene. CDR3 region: CASNLKVLLSYNSPLHF. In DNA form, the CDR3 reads TGTGCCAGCAACTTAAAGGTCTTGTTATCCTATAATTCACCCCTCCACTTT.

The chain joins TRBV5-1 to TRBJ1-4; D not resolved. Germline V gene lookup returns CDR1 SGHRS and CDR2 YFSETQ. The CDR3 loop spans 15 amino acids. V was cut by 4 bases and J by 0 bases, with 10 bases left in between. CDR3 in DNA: TGCGCCAGCAGCAAATCAGGTGCAACTAATGAAAAACTGTTTTTT. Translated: CASSKSGATNEKLFF.

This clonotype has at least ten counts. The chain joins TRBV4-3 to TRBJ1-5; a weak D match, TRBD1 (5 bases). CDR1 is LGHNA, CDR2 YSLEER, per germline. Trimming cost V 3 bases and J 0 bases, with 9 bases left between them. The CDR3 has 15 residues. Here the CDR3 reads CASSQGVGSNQPQHF. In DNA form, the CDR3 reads TGCGCCAGCAGCCAGGGGGTAGGTAGCAATCAGCCCCAGCATTTT.